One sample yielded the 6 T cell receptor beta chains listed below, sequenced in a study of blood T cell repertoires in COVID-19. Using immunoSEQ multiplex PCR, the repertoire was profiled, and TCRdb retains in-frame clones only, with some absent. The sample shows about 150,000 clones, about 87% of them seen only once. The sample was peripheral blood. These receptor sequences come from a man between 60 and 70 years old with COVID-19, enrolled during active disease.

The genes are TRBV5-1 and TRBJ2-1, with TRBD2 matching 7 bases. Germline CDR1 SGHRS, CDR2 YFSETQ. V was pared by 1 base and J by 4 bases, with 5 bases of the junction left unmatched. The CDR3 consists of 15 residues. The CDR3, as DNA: TGCGCCAGCAGCTTGACTAGCGAGGCGTACAATGAGCAGTTCTTC. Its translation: CASSLTSEAYNEQFF.

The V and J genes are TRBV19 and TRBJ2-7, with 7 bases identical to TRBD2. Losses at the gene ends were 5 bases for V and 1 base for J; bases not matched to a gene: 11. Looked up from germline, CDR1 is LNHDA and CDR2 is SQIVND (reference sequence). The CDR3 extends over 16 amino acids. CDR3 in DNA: TGTGCCAGTAGTCCAGCGGGGCAGCTAGCTTCCTACGAGCAGTACTTC. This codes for CASSPAGQLASYEQYF.

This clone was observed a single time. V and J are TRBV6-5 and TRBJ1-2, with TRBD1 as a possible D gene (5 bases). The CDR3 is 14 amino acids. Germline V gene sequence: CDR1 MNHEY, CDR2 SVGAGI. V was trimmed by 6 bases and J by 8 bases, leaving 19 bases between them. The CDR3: CASRWAGQGGGYTF. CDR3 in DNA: TGTGCCAGCAGATGGGCGGGCCAGGGAGGCGGCTACACCTTC.

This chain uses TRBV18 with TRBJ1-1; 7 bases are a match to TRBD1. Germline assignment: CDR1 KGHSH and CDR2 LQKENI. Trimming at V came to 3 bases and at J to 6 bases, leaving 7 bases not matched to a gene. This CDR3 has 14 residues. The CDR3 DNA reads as TGTGCCAGCTCACCCGACAGGGATGCCGCTGAAGCTTTCTTT. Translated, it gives CASSPDRDAAEAFF.

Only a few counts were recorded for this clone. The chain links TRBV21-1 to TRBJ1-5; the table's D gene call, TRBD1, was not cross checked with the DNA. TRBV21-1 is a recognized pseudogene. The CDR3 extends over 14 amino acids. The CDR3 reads CASMSGQVNQPQHF. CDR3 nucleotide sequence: TGTGCCAGCATGTCCGGACAGGTGAATCAGCCCCAGCATTTT.

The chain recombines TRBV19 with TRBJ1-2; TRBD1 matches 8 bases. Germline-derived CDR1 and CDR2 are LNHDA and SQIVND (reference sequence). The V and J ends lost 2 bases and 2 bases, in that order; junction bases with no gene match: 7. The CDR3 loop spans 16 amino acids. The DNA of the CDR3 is TGTGCCAGTAGTATATGGGGGCAGGGGGCGAACTATGGCTACACCTTC. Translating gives CASSIWGQGANYGYTF.